Reported below is one T cell receptor (beta chain). What it binds is not known. This specimen comes from a study of response to subunit inactivated influenza vaccine. Points from the study as a whole: Few additional T cells are recruited per seasonal influenza vaccination, authors suggested.

TCRdb reprocessed the RT-PCR reads with MiXCR, giving one entry per CDR3 protein. The sample comprises around 320,000 distinct CDR3 sequences, about 20% of which are singletons, and under 13% rests with the top ten. V lost 1 base and J lost 4, with 11 bases in between. This CDR3 contains 15 residues. Germline loops: CDR1 SGHRS, CDR2 YFSETQ. Sequencing used PBMCs from blood, obtained about 20 months after vaccination. This sequence was found in a man aged 50-75 years who received an inactivated influenza vaccine. The V gene is TRBV5-1, the J gene TRBJ2-2; no clear D. The chain's CDR3 is CASSLLPDPTGELFF. In DNA, the CDR3 is TGCGCCAGCAGCTTGTTGCCAGACCCCACCGGGGAGCTGTTTTTT.